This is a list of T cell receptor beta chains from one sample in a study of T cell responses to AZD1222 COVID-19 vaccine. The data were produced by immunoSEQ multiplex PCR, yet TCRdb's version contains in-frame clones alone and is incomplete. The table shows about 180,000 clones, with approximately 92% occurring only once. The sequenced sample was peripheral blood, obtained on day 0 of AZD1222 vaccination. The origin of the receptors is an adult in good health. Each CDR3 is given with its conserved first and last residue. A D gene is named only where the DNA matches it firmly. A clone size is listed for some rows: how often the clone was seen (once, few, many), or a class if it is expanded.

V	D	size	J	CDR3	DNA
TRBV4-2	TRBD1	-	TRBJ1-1	CASSQETGAPTEAFF	TGTGCCAGCAGCCAGGAAACAGGGGCCCCGACTGAAGCTTTCTTT
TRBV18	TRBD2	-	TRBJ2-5	CASSPQAGGHETQYF	TGTGCCAGCTCACCGCAAGCGGGGGGGCACGAGACCCAGTACTTC
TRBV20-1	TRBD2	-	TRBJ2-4	CSASSGTRHLGIQYF	TGCAGTGCTAGTTCTGGGACTAGGCACCTAGGCATTCAGTACTTC
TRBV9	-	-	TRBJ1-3	CASSVALQGNTIYF	TGTGCCAGCAGCGTGGCCCTACAGGGAAACACCATATATTTT
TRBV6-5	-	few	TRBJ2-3	CASSMDSRTDTQYF	TGTGCCAGCAGCATGGACAGCCGCACAGATACGCAGTATTTT
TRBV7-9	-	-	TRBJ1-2	CASRQGNTNYGYTF	TGTGCCAGCCGGCAGGGGAATACTAACTATGGCTACACCTTC
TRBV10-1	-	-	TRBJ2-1	CAPRHEQFF	TGCGCCCCGCGTCATGAGCAGTTCTTC
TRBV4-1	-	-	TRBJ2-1	CASSQEYINEQFF	TGCGCCAGCAGCCAAGAATATATAAATGAGCAGTTCTTC
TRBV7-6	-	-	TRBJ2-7	CASSLGWGGVSYEQYF	TGTGCCAGCAGCTTAGGTTGGGGCGGGGTGTCCTACGAGCAGTACTTC
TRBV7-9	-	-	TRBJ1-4	CASSPGIDRIEKLFF	TGTGCCAGCAGCCCAGGGATCGACAGGATCGAAAAACTGTTTTTT
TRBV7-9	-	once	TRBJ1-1	CASSLAVSLGEKKAFF	TGTGCCAGCAGCTTAGCGGTTTCTTTGGGGGAAAAAAAAGCTTTCTTT
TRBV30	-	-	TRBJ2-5	CAWSVSPGQGQETQYF	TGTGCCTGGAGTGTCAGCCCGGGGCAGGGCCAAGAGACCCAGTACTTC
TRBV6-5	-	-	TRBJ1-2	CASAIYFNYGYTF	TGTGCCAGCGCGATCTACTTTAACTATGGCTACACCTTC
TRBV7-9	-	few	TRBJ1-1	CASSLTQIYTEAFF	TGTGCCAGCAGCTTAACACAGATTTACACTGAAGCTTTCTTT
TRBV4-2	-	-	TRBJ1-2	CASSQDKAGYGYTF	TGTGCCAGCAGCCAAGATAAGGCAGGGTATGGCTACACCTTC
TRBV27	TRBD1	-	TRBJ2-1	CASSFKTGGDEQFF	TGTGCCAGCAGTTTCAAGACAGGGGGCGATGAGCAGTTCTTC
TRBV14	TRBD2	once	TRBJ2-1	CASSQVRGGRGFYEQFF	TGTGCCAGCAGCCAAGTCCGGGGGGGCCGGGGTTTCTATGAGCAGTTCTTC
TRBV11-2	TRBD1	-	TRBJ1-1	CASSFFTPGQGIFNTEAFF	TGTGCCAGCAGCTTTTTTACTCCGGGACAGGGCATTTTTAACACTGAAGCTTTCTTT
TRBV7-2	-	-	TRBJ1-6	CASSLVISENSPLHF	TGTGCCAGCAGCTTAGTAATCTCAGAAAATTCACCCCTCCACTTT
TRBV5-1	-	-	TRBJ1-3	CASSLAVNSGNTIYF	TGCGCCAGCAGCTTGGCGGTAAACTCTGGAAACACCATATATTTT
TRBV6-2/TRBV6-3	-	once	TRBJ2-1	CASSQQQGWQFF	TGTGCCAGCAGCCAACAGCAGGGTTGGCAGTTCTTC
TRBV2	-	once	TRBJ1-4	CAIQGHPSTNEKLFF	TGTGCCATCCAGGGACACCCGTCAACTAATGAAAAACTGTTTTTT
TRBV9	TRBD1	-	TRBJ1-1	CASSGTGSDEAFF	TGTGCCAGCAGCGGGACAGGGTCGGATGAAGCTTTCTTT
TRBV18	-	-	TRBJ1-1	CASSPSWADMNTEAFF	TGTGCCAGCTCACCAAGCTGGGCGGACATGAACACTGAAGCTTTCTTT
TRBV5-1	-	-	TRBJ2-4	CASSLTPATLIAKNIQYF	TGCGCCAGCAGCTTAACGCCAGCCACCCTTATAGCCAAAAACATTCAGTACTTC
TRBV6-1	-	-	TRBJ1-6	CASSEEVTRPGALHF	TGTGCCAGCAGTGAAGAGGTCACGCGTCCTGGGGCCCTCCACTTT
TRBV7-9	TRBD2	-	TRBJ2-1	CASSLRGVVQFF	TGTGCCAGCAGCCTCCGGGGGGTAGTGCAGTTCTTC
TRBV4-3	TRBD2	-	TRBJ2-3	CASSQDFRGGQFPTDTQYF	TGCGCCAGCAGCCAAGATTTCCGGGGGGGCCAATTCCCCACAGATACGCAGTATTTT
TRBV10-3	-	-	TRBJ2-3	CAISESVGFTQYF	TGTGCCATCAGTGAGTCTGTCGGGTTTACGCAGTATTTT
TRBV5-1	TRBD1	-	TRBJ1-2	CASTPTTGSRGYTF	TGCGCCAGCACCCCGACGACAGGGTCGAGGGGCTACACCTTC
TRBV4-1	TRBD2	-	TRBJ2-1	CASSQRRGDYNEQFF	TGCGCCAGCAGCCAACGGCGGGGGGACTACAATGAGCAGTTCTTC
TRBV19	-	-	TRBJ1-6	CASSIKSSYNSPLHF	TGTGCCAGTAGTATAAAGAGCTCCTATAATTCACCCCTCCACTTT
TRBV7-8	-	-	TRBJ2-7	CASSLLTALQYF	TGTGCCAGCAGCCTACTAACGGCCCTACAGTACTTC
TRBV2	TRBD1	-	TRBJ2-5	CASVMLGQQETQYF	TGTGCCAGCGTGATGTTGGGACAGCAAGAGACCCAGTACTTC
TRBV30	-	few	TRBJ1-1	CAWEYGENTEAFF	TGTGCCTGGGAGTACGGAGAGAACACTGAAGCTTTCTTT
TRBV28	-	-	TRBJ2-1	CASSLRGSSYNEQFF	TGTGCCAGCAGTTTACGGGGTTCCTCCTACAATGAGCAGTTCTTC
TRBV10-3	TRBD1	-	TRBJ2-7	CAISVDRDSYEQYF	TGTGCCATCAGCGTCGACAGGGACTCCTACGAGCAGTACTTC
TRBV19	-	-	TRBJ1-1	CASSLGMVNTEAFF	TGTGCCAGTAGTTTAGGGATGGTGAACACTGAAGCTTTCTTT
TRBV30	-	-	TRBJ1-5	CAWSVGAYSNQPQHF	TGTGCCTGGAGTGTAGGTGCCTATAGCAATCAGCCCCAGCATTTT
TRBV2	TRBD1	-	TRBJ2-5	CASTEGAGLIQETQYF	TGTGCCAGCACTGAGGGGGCAGGCCTTATCCAAGAGACCCAGTACTTC
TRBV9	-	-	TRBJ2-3	CASSFRSADTQYF	TGTGCCAGCAGCTTTCGCAGCGCGGATACGCAGTATTTT
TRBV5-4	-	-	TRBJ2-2	CASSLEANTGELFF	TGTGCCAGCAGCTTGGAAGCCAACACCGGGGAGCTGTTTTTT
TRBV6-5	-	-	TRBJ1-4	CASNAGLNEKLFF	TGTGCCAGCAACGCCGGACTTAATGAAAAACTGTTTTTT
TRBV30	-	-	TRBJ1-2	CAWSVTEYGYTF	TGTGCCTGGAGTGTAACAGAATATGGCTACACCTTC
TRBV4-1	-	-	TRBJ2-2	CASSQVGAVELFF	TGCGCCAGCAGCCAAGTCGGGGCGGTGGAGCTGTTTTTT
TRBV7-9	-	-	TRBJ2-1	CASSPSSGNRLSNEQFF	TGTGCCAGCAGCCCCTCGTCGGGAAACAGGCTAAGCAATGAGCAGTTCTTC
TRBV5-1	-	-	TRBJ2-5	CASSLTGGLETQYF	TGCGCCAGCAGTTTAACGGGGGGCCTTGAGACCCAGTACTTC
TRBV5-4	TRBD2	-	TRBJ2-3	CASSALGRGTDTQYF	TGTGCCAGCAGCGCTCTAGGGAGGGGTACAGATACGCAGTATTTT
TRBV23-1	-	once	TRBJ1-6	CASSQATDIEGDLGSPLHF	TGCGCCAGCAGTCAGGCTACTGACATCGAGGGGGATTTAGGTTCACCCCTCCACTTT
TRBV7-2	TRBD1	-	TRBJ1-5	CASSHTGDRGNQPQHF	TGTGCCAGCAGTCATACCGGGGACAGGGGCAATCAGCCCCAGCATTTT
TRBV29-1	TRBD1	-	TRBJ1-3	CSVELTGGSGNTIYF	TGCAGCGTTGAACTAACAGGGGGCTCTGGAAACACCATATATTTT
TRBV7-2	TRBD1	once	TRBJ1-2	CASSPRDSLTTIYGYTF	TGTGCCAGCAGCCCCCGGGACAGCCTCACCACAATCTATGGCTACACCTTC
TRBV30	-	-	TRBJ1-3	CAWSDPPGNTIYF	TGTGCCTGGAGTGACCCCCCTGGAAACACCATATATTTT
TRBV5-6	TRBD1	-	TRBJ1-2	CASSIGQGNYGYTF	TGTGCCAGCAGCATAGGACAGGGGAACTATGGCTACACCTTC
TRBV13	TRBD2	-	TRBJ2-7	CASSTGLALGIYEQYF	TGTGCCAGCAGCACCGGACTAGCCCTAGGAATTTACGAGCAGTACTTC
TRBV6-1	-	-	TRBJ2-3	CASSERGGTDTQYF	TGTGCCAGCAGTGAACGCGGAGGGACAGATACGCAGTATTTT
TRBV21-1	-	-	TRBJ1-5	CASSKAPTGESNQPQHF	TGTGCCAGCAGCAAAGCGCCAACTGGGGAGAGCAATCAGCCCCAGCATTTT
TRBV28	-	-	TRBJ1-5	CASSPGGGSGQPQHF	TGTGCCAGCAGTCCCGGCGGGGGGTCCGGCCAGCCCCAGCATTTT
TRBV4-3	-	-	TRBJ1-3	CASSNPGGLRGNTIYF	TGCGCCAGCAGCAACCCGGGTGGCTTGAGGGGAAACACCATATATTTT